The 10 T cell receptor beta chains presented below share a single source sample, sequenced in a study of human T cells and chemical hapten exposure. Noted time point: pre-sensitization, week 0. Regarding treatment: therapeutic diphenylcyclopropenone sensitization with weekly scalp DPC. TCRdb reanalysed the RACE reads using MiXCR and keeps one entry per CDR3 protein. Found here are approximately 260,000 distinct CDR3 sequences, approximately 7.5% of them singletons; the top ten hold more than 0.95%. Sequenced here: whole blood, sampled in connection with sensitization to the hapten diphenylcyclopropenone (DPC). These receptors all come from a man younger than 30 with alopecia areata. Some clones in this sample may be carry-over from other donors' samples.

This clonotype was detected only a few times. This chain links TRBV18 with TRBJ1-5, with D tentatively TRBD1 (5 bases). V dropped 6 bases and J dropped 3 bases, with 15 bases sitting between them. Germline V lookup: CDR1 KGHSH, CDR2 LQKENI. The CDR3 spans 15 residues. CDR3 residues: CASSQEEGYNQPQHF. CDR3 in DNA: TGTGCCAGCTCTCAGGAGGAGGGGTACAATCAGCCCCAGCATTTT.

The table lists this clonotype with a few counts. The chain joins TRBV27 to TRBJ1-5; TRBD1 matches 9 bases. CDR1 and CDR2 (germline): MNHEY, SMNVEV (reference sequence). V trimming: 6 bases; J trimming: 5 bases; junction bases outside the gene matches: 8. The CDR3 is 15 residues long. Here the CDR3 DNA reads TGTGCCAGCAGACCGACAGGGGGAGGAGATCAGCCCCAGCATTTT. Residues: CASRPTGGGDQPQHF.

This clonotype was recorded a few times. This sequence joins TRBV5-1 and TRBJ1-1; D not resolved. Trimming stripped 0 bases from V and 0 bases from J, with 9 bases between. This CDR3 contains 15 residues. Germline V gives CDR1 SGHRS, CDR2 YFSETQ. CDR3 protein: CASSLDITLNTEAFF. As DNA, the CDR3 is TGCGCCAGCAGCTTGGACATCACACTGAACACTGAAGCTTTCTTT.

This clonotype was counted ten times or more. In nucleotides, the CDR3 is TGTGCCGGGGGAGTCCGGGCTAGCACAGATACGCAGTATTTT. Protein: CAGGVRASTDTQYF. The chain is built from TRBV7-9 and TRBJ2-3; D is possibly TRBD1 or TRBD2 (5 bases each). The ends were cut back, 11 bases at V and 0 bases at J, with 15 bases in the middle. The CDR3 sequence is 14 residues long. Germline CDR1 and CDR2: SEHNR and FQNEAQ (reference sequence).

This clonotype appeared a few times. The rearrangement joins TRBV11-1 to TRBJ1-1, with D unclear. Trimming left V 1 base short and J 6 bases short, with 15 bases between. CDR3 size: 15 residues. CDR1 and CDR2 from the germline V gene are SGHAT and FQDESV (reference sequence). CDR3 sequence: CASSLVSGLGSEAFF. The CDR3 bases are TGTGCCAGCAGCTTAGTATCCGGCTTGGGCTCTGAAGCTTTCTTT.

J is TRBJ2-5 and V is TRBV5-4; 8 bases match TRBD2. This CDR3 is built from 14 residues. After removal of 2 bases from V and 1 base from J, the junction contained 1 base not matched to a gene. Looked up from germline, CDR1 is SGHNT and CDR2 is YYREEE (reference sequence). The CDR3 loop reads CASSFGLAQETQYF. CDR3 DNA sequence: TGTGCCAGCAGCTTCGGACTAGCCCAAGAGACCCAGTACTTC.

This clonotype was detected many times. This chain connects TRBV5-5 to TRBJ2-3; 13 bases are shared with TRBD2. V gave up 0 bases and J gave up 3 bases; unmatched junction bases: 7. Germline V gene data show CDR1 as SGHKS and CDR2 as YYEKEE (reference sequence). The CDR3 has 18 residues. The CDR3 nucleotides read TGTGCCAGCAGCTTGGACTTCACTAGCGGGGGGGATACAGATACGCAGTATTTT. This sequence encodes CASSLDFTSGGDTDTQYF.

The chain recombines TRBV11-2 with TRBJ1-3; tentatively, D is TRBD1 (6 bases). This CDR3 has 13 residues. V lost 5 bases and J lost 6, with 11 bases in between. Germline V gene sequence: CDR1 SGHAT, CDR2 FQNNGV. CDR3 region: CASSTGHLNTIYF. The DNA of the CDR3 is TGTGCCAGCAGCACGGGACACCTAAACACCATATATTTT.

This clonotype was detected a few times. The chain combines TRBV3-1 with TRBJ2-3; 13 positions match TRBD2. V shed 2 bases, J shed 0 bases, and the junction held 5 bases outside the gene matches. In germline, CDR1 is LGHDT, CDR2 YNNKEL (reference sequence). This CDR3 comprises 18 residues. DNA of the CDR3: TGTGCCAGCAGCCAATGGACTAGCGGGGGATATAGCACAGATACGCAGTATTTT. It is translated as CASSQWTSGGYSTDTQYF.

This sequence joins TRBV6-2 or TRBV6-3 and TRBJ2-1, with 7 bases lining up with TRBD1. Germline CDR1 reads MNHEY; CDR2 reads SVGEGT. The CDR3 length is 16 residues. V trimming: 0 bases; J trimming: 2 bases; junction bases outside the gene matches: 4. This chain's CDR3 is CASSYSLGGTYNEQFF. The DNA for the CDR3 is TGTGCCAGCAGTTACTCGTTAGGGGGCACCTACAATGAGCAGTTCTTC.